This T cell receptor beta chain was sequenced during a study of blood T cell repertoires in COVID-19. Per the original methods: It was from reference gene primer amplification that nucleated cell counts were estimated. TCRdb's table, derived via immunoSEQ multiplex PCR, lists solely in-frame clones and lacks some. From that table come the V and J calls and clone size; the DNA was used to work out D and trimming. This table holds hundreds of thousands of clones, 70% to 85% found once. A few counts support this clone. The germline V gene has CDR1 MDHEN and CDR2 SYDVKM. Trimming cost V 6 bases and J 4 bases, with 10 bases left between them. This CDR3 is built from 13 residues.

The chain joins TRBV28 to TRBJ1-5; TRBD1 is a possible D gene (6 bases). Sequencing was done on a sample of peripheral blood. The TCR comes from an elderly woman with acute or convalescent COVID-19. CDR3 residues: CASSGQYNQPQHF. CDR3 nucleotide sequence: TGTGCCAGCAGCGGACAGTATAATCAGCCCCAGCATTTT.